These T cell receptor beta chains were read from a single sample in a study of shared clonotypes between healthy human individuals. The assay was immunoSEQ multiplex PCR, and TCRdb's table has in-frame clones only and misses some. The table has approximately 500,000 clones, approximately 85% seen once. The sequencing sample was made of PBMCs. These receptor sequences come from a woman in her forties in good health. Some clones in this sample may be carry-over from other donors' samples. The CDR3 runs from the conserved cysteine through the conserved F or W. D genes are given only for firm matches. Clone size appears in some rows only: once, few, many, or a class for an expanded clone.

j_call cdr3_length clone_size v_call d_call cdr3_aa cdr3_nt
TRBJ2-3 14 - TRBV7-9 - CASSPDLSTDTQYF TGTGCCAGCAGCCCGGACCTTAGCACAGATACGCAGTATTTT
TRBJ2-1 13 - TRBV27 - CASSLSGRSEQFF TGTGCCAGCAGTTTATCGGGACGTAGTGAGCAGTTCTTC
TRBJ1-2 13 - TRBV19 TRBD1 CASSRQGNYGYTF TGTGCCAGTAGTCGACAGGGGAACTATGGCTACACCTTC
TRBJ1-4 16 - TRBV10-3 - CAISIGPPGTNEKLFF TGTGCCATCAGCATCGGACCACCCGGCACTAATGAAAAACTGTTTTTT
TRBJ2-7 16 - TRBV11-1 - CASSFRSISLTYEQYF TGTGCCAGCAGCTTTCGGTCAATCAGCTTGACCTACGAGCAGTACTTC
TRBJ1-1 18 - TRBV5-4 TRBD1 CASSQGPGQGMPNTEAFF TGTGCCAGCAGCCAGGGTCCGGGACAGGGTATGCCGAACACTGAAGCTTTCTTT
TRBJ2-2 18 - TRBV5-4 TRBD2 CASSLPGLAGAHTGELFF TGTGCCAGCAGCTTACCGGGACTAGCGGGAGCCCACACCGGGGAGCTGTTTTTT
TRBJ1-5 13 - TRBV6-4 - CASSAEGNQPQHF TGTGCCAGCAGCGCCGAGGGCAATCAGCCCCAGCATTTT
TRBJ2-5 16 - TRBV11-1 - CASSLGTGLIQETQYF TGTGCCAGCAGCTTAGGGACGGGGCTGATCCAAGAGACCCAGTACTTC
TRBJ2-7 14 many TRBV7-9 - CASSLGRSSYEQYF TGTGCCAGCAGCTTGGGACGGAGCTCCTACGAGCAGTACTTC
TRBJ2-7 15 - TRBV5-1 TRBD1 CASSEGTGPPYEQYF TGCGCCAGCAGCGAAGGGACAGGCCCCCCCTACGAGCAGTACTTC
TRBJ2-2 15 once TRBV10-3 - CAISVGYRGTGELFF TGTGCCATCAGTGTCGGCTACCGAGGCACCGGGGAGCTGTTTTTT
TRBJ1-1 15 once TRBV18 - CASSPPYRLNTEAFF TGTGCCAGCTCACCACCCTACAGGTTAAACACTGAAGCTTTCTTT
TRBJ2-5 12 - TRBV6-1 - CASRAVGETQYF TGTGCCAGCAGAGCGGTGGGAGAGACCCAGTACTTC